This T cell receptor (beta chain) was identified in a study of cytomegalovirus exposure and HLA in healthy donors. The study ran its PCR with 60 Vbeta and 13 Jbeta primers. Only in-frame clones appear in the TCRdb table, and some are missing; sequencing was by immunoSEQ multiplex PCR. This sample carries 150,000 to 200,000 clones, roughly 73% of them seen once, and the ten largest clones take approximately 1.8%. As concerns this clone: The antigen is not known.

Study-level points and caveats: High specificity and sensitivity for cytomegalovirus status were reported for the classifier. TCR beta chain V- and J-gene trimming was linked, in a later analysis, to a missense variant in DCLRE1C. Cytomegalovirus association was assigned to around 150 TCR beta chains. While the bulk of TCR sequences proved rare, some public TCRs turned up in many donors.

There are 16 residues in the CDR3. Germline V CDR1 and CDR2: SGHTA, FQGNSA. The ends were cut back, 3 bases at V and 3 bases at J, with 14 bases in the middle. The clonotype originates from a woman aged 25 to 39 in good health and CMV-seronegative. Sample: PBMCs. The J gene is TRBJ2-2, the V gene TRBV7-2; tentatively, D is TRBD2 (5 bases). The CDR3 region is CASSFGVILDTGELFF. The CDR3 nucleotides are TGTGCCAGCAGCTTCGGGGTGATATTGGACACCGGGGAGCTGTTTTTT.